The clone carrying this T cell receptor beta chain was detected only a few times. Its antigen is unidentified. From germline, CDR1 is SGHNT and CDR2 YYREEE (reference sequence). Losses at the gene ends were 3 bases for V and 12 bases for J; bases not matched to a gene: 8. The CDR3 is 13 amino acids. This specimen belongs to a study of beta chain features in type 1 diabetes. Across the study: Taken together, all samples contributed 107,917,701 examined sorted cells.

Study-wide results and limits: The study found fewer insertions and more deletions at VDJ junctions in type 1 diabetes patients. PCR might pick shorter templates more often, in the same way for patients and controls. Among all four CD4+ subsets, Type 1 diabetes patients had TCRB CDR3s that were moderately but significantly shorter.

Sequenced material consisted of expressed TCRB transcripts (all of the isolated RNA was reverse transcribed). An average approximately 3.3 million reads came from naive, central memory and regulatory T cell samples. The protocol was immunoSEQ multiplex PCR, while the TCRdb copy is restricted to in-frame clones and leaves out a portion. In the table there are around 150,000 clones, about 9% of which are singletons. The gene calls are TRBV5-4 and TRBJ2-1; TRBD2 matches 8 bases. This clonotype originated in a woman between 25 and 40 years old with type 1 diabetes. Material: central memory CD4+ T cells from blood. CDR3 DNA: TGTGCCAGCAGCTCTCCGGGACTAGAGATGCAGTTCTTC. Protein: CASSSPGLEMQFF.